The 26 T cell receptor beta chains presented below share a single source sample, sequenced in a study of TIL therapy for anti-PD-1-resistant metastatic lung cancer. Sequencing used immunoSEQ v3. Method: immunoSEQ multiplex PCR; TCRdb's copy keeps in-frame clones and lacks some. Of nearly 15,000 clones in the sample, approximately 85% were seen once. The time point here: pre-treatment sample, taken before nivolumab and TIL therapy. The sample was blood, taken at baseline. The receptor set was obtained from a person aged 25-85 years with non-small cell lung cancer.

V gene TRBV5-1 combines with J gene TRBJ2-2; 8 bases line up with TRBD1. In germline, CDR1 is SGHRS, CDR2 YFSETQ. There are 16 residues in the CDR3. V trimming: 4 bases; J trimming: 5 bases; junction bases outside the gene matches: 10. The CDR3 sequence is CASSIGQGLKTGELFF. CDR3 DNA sequence: TGCGCCAGCAGCATAGGACAGGGTCTTAAGACCGGGGAGCTGTTTTTT.

The V and J genes are TRBV9 and TRBJ1-1; D is perhaps TRBD1 (6 bases). This CDR3 region has 14 residues. The germline V gene has CDR1 SGDLS and CDR2 YYNGEE. Trimming took off 4 bases at V and 1 base at J, with 11 bases between the two ends. CDR3 nucleotides: TGTGCCAGCAGCCCTGAACAGGGGAACACTGAAGCTTTCTTT. Translated, it gives CASSPEQGNTEAFF. Full variable domain (outside the CDR3, taken from reference TRBV9 and TRBJ1-1): DSGVTQTPKHLITATGQRVTLRCSPRSGDLSVYWYQQSLDQGLQFLIQYYNGEERAKGNILERFSAQQFPDLHSELNLSSLELGDSALYFCASSPEQGNTEAFFGQGTRLTVV.

The chain employs TRBV19 and TRBJ1-5; no definite D call. The germline gives CDR1 LNHDA, CDR2 SQIVND (reference sequence). V was trimmed by 7 bases and J by 3 bases, leaving 10 bases between them. This CDR3 region has 13 residues. CDR3 amino acids: CASMEGYNQPQHF. The CDR3 coding sequence is TGTGCCAGTATGGAGGGATACAATCAGCCCCAGCATTTT. Full variable domain (missing parts from reference TRBV19 and TRBJ1-5): DGGITQSPKYLFRKEGQNVTLSCEQNLNHDAMYWYRQDPGQGLRLIYYSQIVNDFQKGDIAEGYSVSREKKESFPLTVTSAQKNPTAFYLCASMEGYNQPQHFGDGTRLSIL.

The genes are TRBV14 and TRBJ1-3; D ambiguous. The CDR3 spans 15 residues. CDR1 is SGHDN and CDR2 is FVKESK in the germline V gene. Trimming removed 4 bases at V and 4 bases at J, with 14 bases between. The CDR3 DNA reads TGTGCCAGCAGCCTAATCGGTTTGCCAGGAAACACCATATATTTT. This encodes CASSLIGLPGNTIYF.

The rearrangement uses TRBV7-2 and TRBJ2-3, with no clear D. Germline CDR1 and CDR2: SGHTA and FQGNSA. Trimming cost V 2 bases and J 2 bases, with 8 bases left between them. The CDR3 has 14 residues. CDR3 nucleotide sequence: TGTGCCAGCAGCTTATTCCAGGCCACAGATACGCAGTATTTT. Its protein is CASSLFQATDTQYF.

The chain uses TRBV2 and TRBJ1-2, with TRBD1 as a possible D gene (5 bases). The CDR3 extends over 15 amino acids. Germline CDR1 and CDR2: SNHLY and FYNNEI. The germline V and J ends were trimmed by 3 bases and 8 bases, with 19 bases remaining between them. The CDR3 DNA follows: TGTGCCAGCAGTGATTTGGGGGGAAGAGGTGGAGGCTACACCTTC. Its translation is CASSDLGGRGGGYTF.

This clone showed up just once. The chain combines TRBV5-6 with TRBJ2-3; 7 nucleotides match TRBD2. The CDR3 is 16 amino acids. The V segment lost 6 bases and the J segment 2 bases; nucleotides outside the gene matches: 12. Germline CDR1 is SGHDT and CDR2 is YYEEEE. The DNA of the CDR3 is TGTGCCAGCAACTACTGGCTTAGCGGGTCCACAGATACGCAGTATTTT. The encoded protein is CASNYWLSGSTDTQYF.

The V gene is TRBV30, the J gene TRBJ1-3; no clear D gene. Per germline, CDR1 GTSNPN and CDR2 SVGIG (reference sequence). Trimming pared 5 bases from V and 4 bases from J, leaving 6 bases between. The CDR3 consists of 11 residues. CDR3 loop: CAWRIGNTIYF. DNA for the CDR3: TGTGCCTGGCGAATAGGAAACACCATATATTTT.

V gene TRBV27 combines with J gene TRBJ2-5, with a weak D call TRBD2 (6 bases). This CDR3 is 17 amino acids long. Germline values: CDR1 MNHEY, CDR2 SMNVEV (reference sequence). V lost 6 bases and J lost 2, with 22 bases in between. The CDR3 loop reads CASRKDRRDSPQETQYF. CDR3 bases: TGTGCCAGCAGGAAAGATCGCCGGGACTCGCCTCAAGAGACCCAGTACTTC.

This chain joins TRBV5-4 and TRBJ1-2; 8 bases align to TRBD1. CDR1 and CDR2 (germline): SGHNT, YYREEE (reference sequence). This CDR3 region has 14 residues. With V trimmed by 0 bases and J by 7 bases, 5 bases remained unmatched. CDR3 DNA: TGTGCCAGCAGCTTGGGACAGGGGTTTTTTGGCTACACCTTC. Translation gives CASSLGQGFFGYTF.

The chain is built from TRBV27 and TRBJ1-6; 8 nucleotides line up with TRBD1. From germline, CDR1 is MNHEY and CDR2 SMNVEV (reference sequence). The CDR3 loop spans 13 amino acids. The trim removed 10 bases at V and 6 bases at J, leaving 5 bases unmatched. The CDR3 DNA follows: TGTGCCACCAAACAGGGGGGTAATTCACCCCTCCACTTT. Its protein product is CATKQGGNSPLHF.

The rearrangement joins TRBV6-1 to TRBJ2-7; D is unresolved. The V end was cut by 2 bases, the J end by 2 bases, with 13 bases between. Germline lookup yields CDR1 MNHNS and CDR2 SASEGT. The CDR3 runs to 15 residues. CDR3 sequence: CASSEPGRPPYEQYV. The CDR3, as DNA: TGTGCCAGCAGTGAACCGGGTCGTCCGCCCTACGAGCAGTACGTC.

The CDR3 DNA reads as TGCGCCAGCAGCTTAACAGGGGGCGAGCAGTACTTC. It codes for CASSLTGGEQYF. The chain carries TRBV5-1 and TRBJ2-7; TRBD1 matches 8 bases. Per the germline V gene, CDR1 is SGHRS and CDR2 is YFSETQ. CDR3 length: 12 residues. V gave up 2 bases and J gave up 6 bases; unmatched junction bases: 1. The whole variable domain, remainder taken from reference TRBV5-1 and TRBJ2-7, is KAGVTQTPRYLIKTRGQQVTLSCSPISGHRSVSWYQQTPGQGLQFLFEYFSETQRNKGNFPGRFSGRQFSNSRSEMNVSTLELGDSALYLCASSLTGGEQYFGPGTRLTVT.

This chain links TRBV7-9 with TRBJ2-3, with D possibly being TRBD1 or TRBD2 (6 bases each). This CDR3 has 16 residues. Germline V gene lookup returns CDR1 SEHNR and CDR2 FQNEAQ (reference sequence). Trimming stripped 2 bases from V and 2 bases from J, with 14 bases between. The CDR3 bases are TGTGCCAGCAGCTTAAAGGGGGGCAGGGCCACAGATACGCAGTATTTT. Protein sequence: CASSLKGGRATDTQYF.

This clone was observed a handful of times. The chain has TRBV20-1 and TRBJ1-5; perhaps TRBD1 as D (5 bases). Germline CDR1 and CDR2: DFQATT and SNEGSKA (reference sequence). Between the trimmed V and J ends, which lost 0 bases and 12 bases, there was a span of 9 bases. The CDR3 covers 11 residues. The CDR3 DNA is TGCAGTGCTAGAGAATTAAGGGGCCAGCATTTT. Translating it yields CSARELRGQHF.

The chain uses TRBV5-6 and TRBJ2-5; tentatively, D is TRBD2 (5 bases). The ends were cut back, 4 bases at V and 5 bases at J, with 15 bases in the middle. This CDR3 has 14 amino acids. In germline, CDR1 is SGHDT, CDR2 YYEEEE. CDR3 residues: CASSPGLARETQYF. The CDR3, as DNA: TGTGCCAGCAGCCCCGGACTGGCAAGGGAGACCCAGTACTTC.

This chain connects TRBV18 to TRBJ2-7; TRBD1 matches 8 bases. The CDR3 totals 15 residues. Germline V gene lookup returns CDR1 KGHSH and CDR2 LQKENI. The V gene end was trimmed by 2 bases and the J gene end by 2 bases; junction bases not matched to a gene: 5. The CDR3 here is CASSPNPTGAYEQYF. The CDR3 DNA follows: TGTGCCAGCTCACCAAATCCGACAGGGGCCTACGAGCAGTACTTC. The variable domain in full, completed from reference TRBV18 and TRBJ2-7, reads NAGVMQNPRHLVRRRGQEARLRCSPMKGHSHVYWYRQLPEEGLKFMVYLQKENIIDESGMPKERFSAEFPKEGPSILRIQQVVRGDSAAYFCASSPNPTGAYEQYFGPGTRLTVT.

The chain couples TRBV9 to TRBJ2-2, with D perhaps matching TRBD2 (5 bases). The germline V and J ends were trimmed by 1 base and 2 bases, with 12 bases remaining between them. In germline, CDR1 is SGDLS, CDR2 YYNGEE. The length of the CDR3 is 16 residues. CDR3: CASSVSAGHNTGELFF. In DNA form, the CDR3 reads TGTGCCAGCAGCGTATCCGCGGGTCATAACACCGGGGAGCTGTTTTTT.

This clone was counted only a few times. The chain joins TRBV7-9 to TRBJ1-2; possibly TRBD1 for D (5 bases). The germline V gene has CDR1 SEHNR and CDR2 FQNEAQ (reference sequence). Between the trimmed V and J ends, which lost 5 bases and 6 bases, there was a span of 13 bases. The CDR3 has 13 amino acids. CDR3 sequence: CASSQRGTDGYTF. The DNA for the CDR3 is TGTGCCAGCAGCCAGCGCGGGACGGATGGCTACACCTTC.

This clone was recorded once. The rearrangement uses TRBV5-1 and TRBJ2-5; no clear D gene. V was cut by 2 bases and J by 0 bases, with 2 bases left in between. Per germline, CDR1 SGHRS and CDR2 YFSETQ. This CDR3 is 12 amino acids long. The CDR3: CASSFNQETQYF. The CDR3 DNA reads TGCGCCAGCAGCTTTAACCAAGAGACCCAGTACTTC. Full variable domain (rest looked up from reference TRBV5-1 and TRBJ2-5): KAGVTQTPRYLIKTRGQQVTLSCSPISGHRSVSWYQQTPGQGLQFLFEYFSETQRNKGNFPGRFSGRQFSNSRSEMNVSTLELGDSALYLCASSFNQETQYFGPGTRLLVL.

The genes are TRBV5-5 and TRBJ2-7; 8 nucleotides match TRBD1. There are 15 residues in the CDR3. J gave up 2 bases and V 0 bases, and 4 bases lay outside the gene matches. Germline V gives CDR1 SGHKS, CDR2 YYEKEE (reference sequence). CDR3 loop: CASSLARDRPYEQYF. The CDR3 bases are TGTGCCAGCAGCTTGGCCAGGGACAGGCCCTACGAGCAGTACTTC.

The chain joins TRBV7-2 to TRBJ2-3; possible D gene TRBD1, 5 bases. Germline V gene lookup returns CDR1 SGHTA and CDR2 FQGNSA. Trimming left V 2 bases short and J 2 bases short, with 14 bases between. The CDR3 runs 16 residues. This CDR3 reads CASSLRGRRHTDTQYF. The CDR3 region has the DNA TGTGCCAGCAGCTTAAGGGGTCGTCGACACACAGATACGCAGTATTTT.

The V gene is TRBV12-5, the J gene TRBJ1-2, with TRBD1 matching 8 bases. V shed 1 base, J shed 6 bases, and the junction held 16 bases outside the gene matches. Germline loops: CDR1 LGHNT, CDR2 FRNRAP. This CDR3 spans 18 amino acids. CDR3 DNA: TGTGCTAGTGGTTTGGCTGCAGGGGGCTATACGAGGAGTGATGGCTACACCTTC. Translation gives CASGLAAGGYTRSDGYTF.

The rearrangement joins TRBV18 to TRBJ2-1, with D tentatively TRBD1 (5 bases). V was shortened by 3 bases and J by 4 bases, with 13 bases between the two germline ends. Germline values: CDR1 KGHSH, CDR2 LQKENI. The CDR3 is 15 residues long. Here the CDR3 reads CASSPDIRTYNEQFF. In nucleotides, the CDR3 is TGTGCCAGCTCACCTGACATACGGACATACAATGAGCAGTTCTTC.

The sample holds a few counts of this clone. V and J are TRBV19 and TRBJ1-5, with 7 bases lining up with TRBD1. The J segment lost 0 bases and the V segment lost 7 bases, leaving 9 bases of the junction unmatched. This CDR3 comprises 16 residues. Germline values: CDR1 LNHDA, CDR2 SQIVND (reference sequence). This CDR3 reads CASKDRVFDSNQPQHF. The CDR3 DNA reads TGTGCCAGTAAAGACAGGGTATTTGATAGCAATCAGCCCCAGCATTTT.

This chain uses TRBV29-1 with TRBJ1-2, with D maybe TRBD1 (5 bases). V lost 2 bases and J 8 bases, leaving 18 bases between the germline ends. The CDR3 is 14 amino acids. The germline gives CDR1 SQVTM, CDR2 ANQGSEA. In DNA form, the CDR3 reads TGCAGCGTTGAAAAGCCAGCAGGGTCTGGCGGCTACACCTTC. It encodes CSVEKPAGSGGYTF.